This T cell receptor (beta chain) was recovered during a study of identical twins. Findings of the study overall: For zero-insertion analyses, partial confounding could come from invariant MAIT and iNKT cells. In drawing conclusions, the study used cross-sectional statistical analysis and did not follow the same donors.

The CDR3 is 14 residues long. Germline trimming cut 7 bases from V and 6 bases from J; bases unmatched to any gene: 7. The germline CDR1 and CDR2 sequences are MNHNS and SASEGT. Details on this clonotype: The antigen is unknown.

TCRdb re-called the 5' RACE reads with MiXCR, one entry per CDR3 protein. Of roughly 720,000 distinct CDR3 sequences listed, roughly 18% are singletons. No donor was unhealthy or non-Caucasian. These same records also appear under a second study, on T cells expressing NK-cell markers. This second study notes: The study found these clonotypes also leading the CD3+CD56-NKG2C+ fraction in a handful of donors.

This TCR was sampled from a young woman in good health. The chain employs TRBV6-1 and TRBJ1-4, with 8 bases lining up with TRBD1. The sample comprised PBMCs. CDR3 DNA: TGTGCCAGCACTAGGACAGGGAGTTATGAAAAACTGTTTTTT. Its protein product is CASTRTGSYEKLFF.